This T cell receptor beta chain was sequenced during a study of blood T cells in healthy people across ages. CDR3 length: 16 amino acids. V shed 3 bases and J shed 2 bases, with 13 bases lying between them. CDR1 and CDR2 (germline): SGHVS, FNYEAQ. A second PCR, run for roughly 7 to 11 cycles, used a sample-barcoded 5' primer plus a J-beta primer mix. TCRdb ran MiXCR on the 5' RACE reads and lists one entry per CDR3 protein. This sample has over a million distinct CDR3 sequences, with over 35% found just once. Sequencing used blood. This chain joins TRBV7-6 and TRBJ2-2; tentative D call: TRBD1 (6 bases). The TCR originated in a woman aged 60-75 years in good health. The CDR3 spells CASSLEAGTNTGELFF. As DNA, the CDR3 is TGTGCCAGCAGCTTGGAGGCCGGGACAAACACCGGGGAGCTGTTTTTT.